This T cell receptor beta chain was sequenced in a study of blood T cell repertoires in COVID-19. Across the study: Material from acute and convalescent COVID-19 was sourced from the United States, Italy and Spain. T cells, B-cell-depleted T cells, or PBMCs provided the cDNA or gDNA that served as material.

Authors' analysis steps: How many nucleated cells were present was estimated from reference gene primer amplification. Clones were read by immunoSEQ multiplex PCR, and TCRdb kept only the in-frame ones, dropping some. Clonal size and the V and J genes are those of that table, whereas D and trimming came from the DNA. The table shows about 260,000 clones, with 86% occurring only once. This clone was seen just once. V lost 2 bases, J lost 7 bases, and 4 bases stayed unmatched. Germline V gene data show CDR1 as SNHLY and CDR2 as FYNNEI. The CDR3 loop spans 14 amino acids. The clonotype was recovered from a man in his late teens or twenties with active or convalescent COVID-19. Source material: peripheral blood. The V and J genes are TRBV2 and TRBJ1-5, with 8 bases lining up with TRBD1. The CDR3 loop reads CASSEQGAGQPQHF. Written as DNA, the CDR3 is TGTGCCAGCAGTGAACAGGGGGCAGGACAGCCCCAGCATTTT.